The 20 T cell receptor beta chains given below trace back to one sample, sequenced in a study of CD8 T cells in Susac syndrome (dated by TCRdb to between 2018 and 2021). Receptors were amplified or captured by the immunoSEQ multiplex PCR assay. RNA was extracted with the RNeasy kit and about 0.5 to 1 ug was reverse transcribed using random hexamers. The raw public reads went through TCRdb reprocessing: fastp at Q25, MiXCR clone calling, in-frame beta chains kept. Merged by CDR3 protein, the rows form single entries marked with the most common genes and DNA. For this sample the table gives about 180,000 distinct CDR3 sequences, of which more than 90% were detected only once. The ten largest account for approximately 0.088% of the sample. Sample: CD4+ T cells from PBMCs. These receptors all come from a human donor with multiple sclerosis.

J is TRBJ2-2 and V is TRBV12-5; 10 bases are shared with TRBD2. V gave up 5 bases and J gave up 5 bases; unmatched junction bases: 5. This CDR3 is 15 amino acids long. CDR1 and CDR2 from the germline V gene are LGHNT and FRNRAP. The CDR3 DNA is TGTGCTAGTGGTGTACTAGCGGGGAGTACCGGGGAGCTGTTTTTT. Amino acids: CASGVLAGSTGELFF.

The chain links TRBV20-1 to TRBJ2-3; 9 nucleotides match TRBD1. The CDR3 is 17 residues long. Germline V lookup: CDR1 DFQATT, CDR2 SNEGSKA (reference sequence). Losses at the gene ends were 6 bases for V and 2 bases for J; bases not matched to a gene: 15. The CDR3 DNA sequence: TGCAGTGCCAGGACCCGACCCGGGACAGGGAACACAGATACGCAGTATTTT. This encodes CSARTRPGTGNTDTQYF.

The chain carries TRBV3-1 and TRBJ1-5; D is possibly TRBD1 (6 bases). The CDR3 spans 15 residues. Trimming removed 1 base at V and 4 bases at J, with 11 bases between. Germline loops: CDR1 LGHDT, CDR2 YNNKEL (reference sequence). The CDR3 DNA follows: TGTGCCAGCAGCCAAGGGGGGCAGACAAATCAGCCCCAGCATTTT. This sequence encodes CASSQGGQTNQPQHF.

The CDR3 sequence is CSARVQALTEAFF. CDR3 DNA sequence: TGCAGTGCTAGAGTGCAAGCACTCACTGAAGCTTTCTTT. J is TRBJ1-1 and V is TRBV20-1; D gene uncertain. Germline V gives CDR1 DFQATT, CDR2 SNEGSKA (reference sequence). The germline V and J ends were trimmed by 1 base and 4 bases, with 10 bases remaining between them. The CDR3 runs to 13 residues.

The table lists this clonotype with a few counts. The chain couples TRBV7-2 to TRBJ2-5; the D is unclear. This CDR3 has 12 amino acids. V was pared by 2 bases and J by 4 bases, with 5 bases between. Per germline, CDR1 SGHTA and CDR2 FQGNSA. The CDR3 nucleotides are TGTGCCAGCAGCTTATCCCGAGAGACCCAGTACTTC. As protein: CASSLSRETQYF.

The chain carries TRBV29-1 and TRBJ2-3; D unclear. Germline loops: CDR1 SQVTM, CDR2 ANQGSEA. V dropped 3 bases and J dropped 5 bases, with 9 bases sitting between them. CDR3 length equals 12 residues. The CDR3 sequence: CSVESGQDTQYF. The CDR3 nucleotides read TGCAGCGTTGAGTCAGGCCAAGATACGCAGTATTTT.

The gene calls are TRBV7-2 and TRBJ2-2, with TRBD2 identical over 7 bases. CDR1 is SGHTA, CDR2 FQGNSA, per germline. CDR3 size: 15 residues. Losses at the gene ends were 3 bases for V and 1 base for J; bases not matched to a gene: 2. The CDR3 region has the DNA TGTGCCAGCAGCTTGGGCGGGGGGAACACCGGGGAGCTGTTTTTT. Its translation: CASSLGGGNTGELFF.

This chain connects TRBV11-2 to TRBJ1-2; no clear D. The CDR3 loop spans 11 amino acids. The ends were cut back, 5 bases at V and 10 bases at J, with 11 bases in the middle. Germline assignment: CDR1 SGHAT and CDR2 FQNNGV. In nucleotides, the CDR3 is TGTGCCAGCAGCCCGATTCGCTCCTACACCTTC. Amino acid sequence: CASSPIRSYTF.

The chain couples TRBV2 to TRBJ2-1, with 10 bases fitting TRBD1. V trimming: 6 bases; J trimming: 5 bases; junction bases outside the gene matches: 4. This CDR3 contains 14 residues. Germline-derived CDR1 and CDR2 are SNHLY and FYNNEI. CDR3 region: CASRRDRGDNEQFF. The CDR3 bases are TGTGCCAGCAGGCGGGACAGGGGCGACAATGAGCAGTTCTTC.

The rearrangement uses TRBV20-1 and TRBJ1-5; D is unclear. V dropped 0 bases and J dropped 2 bases, with 8 bases sitting between them. From germline, CDR1 is DFQATT and CDR2 SNEGSKA (reference sequence). The CDR3 runs 14 residues. CDR3 nucleotide sequence: TGCAGTGCTAGAGAAGTCGTGGGCAATCAGCCCCAGCATTTT. It is translated as CSAREVVGNQPQHF.

This clonotype is a singleton in its sample. This sequence joins TRBV5-1 and TRBJ2-7; D may be TRBD1 or TRBD2 (5 bases each). The CDR3 contains 17 residues. Trimming removed 0 bases from V and 5 bases from J, with 21 bases in between. Germline loops: CDR1 SGHRS, CDR2 YFSETQ. CDR3 region: CASSLGGGPGPADEQYF. As DNA, the CDR3 is TGCGCCAGCAGCTTGGGGGGCGGACCGGGACCTGCGGACGAGCAGTACTTC.

This chain connects TRBV4-3 to TRBJ2-7; D gene unclear. The CDR3 has 16 amino acids. The germline V and J ends were trimmed by 2 bases and 3 bases, with 17 bases remaining between them. CDR1 is LGHNA, CDR2 YSLEER, per germline. Here the CDR3 reads CASSQYVERSSYEQYF. DNA for the CDR3: TGCGCCAGCAGCCAATATGTGGAAAGGTCTAGCTACGAGCAGTACTTC.

The gene calls are TRBV30 and TRBJ1-1, with D unresolved. Per the germline V gene, CDR1 is GTSNPN and CDR2 is SVGIG (reference sequence). The CDR3 has 13 amino acids. V was pared by 0 bases and J by 4 bases, with 9 bases between. The CDR3 DNA reads TGTGCCTGGAGTGTAATCCTTTCCACTGAAGCTTTCTTT. Amino acids: CAWSVILSTEAFF.

The chain has TRBV29-1 and TRBJ2-7; TRBD1 matches 8 bases. V trimming: 6 bases; J trimming: 3 bases; junction bases outside the gene matches: 16. CDR3 length: 16 amino acids. CDR1 is SQVTM, CDR2 ANQGSEA, per germline. DNA of the CDR3: TGCAGCGTCTCCAGGCGTCGGACAGGGAGTTTCTACGAGCAGTACTTC. Translating gives CSVSRRRTGSFYEQYF.

The V gene is TRBV6-5, the J gene TRBJ1-1; unclear D gene. The CDR3 is 13 residues long. Germline CDR1 reads MNHEY; CDR2 reads SVGAGI. Trimming stripped 1 base from V and 1 base from J, with 4 bases between. CDR3 protein: CASSYLENTEAFF. DNA for the CDR3: TGTGCCAGCAGTTACTTGGAGAACACTGAAGCTTTCTTT.

The chain employs TRBV7-9 and TRBJ2-1; tentatively, D is TRBD1 or TRBD2 (5 bases each). This CDR3 has 16 amino acids. CDR1 SEHNR and CDR2 FQNEAQ come from the germline V gene (reference sequence). V was pared by 5 bases and J by 0 bases, with 14 bases between. The CDR3 sequence is CASSEGWGGSYNEQFF. CDR3 DNA sequence: TGTGCCAGCAGCGAGGGGTGGGGCGGCTCCTACAATGAGCAGTTCTTC. The full variable domain, in which reference TRBV7-9 and TRBJ2-1 provide the parts outside the CDR3, is DTGVSQNPRHKITKRGQNVTFRCDPISEHNRLYWYRQTLGQGPEFLTYFQNEAQLEKSRLLSDRFSAERPKGSFSTLEIQRTEQGDSAMYLCASSEGWGGSYNEQFFGPGTRLTVL.

This chain uses TRBV20-1 with TRBJ1-1; no clear D. This CDR3 has 12 residues. Deletions cut 3 bases from V and 1 base from J, with 6 bases between. Germline assignment: CDR1 DFQATT and CDR2 SNEGSKA (reference sequence). CDR3 DNA sequence: TGCAGTGCTAGTCCCTGGAACACTGAAGCTTTCTTT. Translated: CSASPWNTEAFF.

The chain recombines TRBV12-3 or TRBV12-4 with TRBJ1-6, with a tentative D call TRBD1 (6 bases). The length of the CDR3 is 14 residues. Deletions cut 2 bases from V and 10 bases from J, with 12 bases between. The chain's CDR3 is CASSLRGTRSPLHF. The CDR3 DNA is TGTGCCAGCAGTTTAAGGGGGACACGGTCACCCCTCCACTTT.

The genes are TRBV20-1 and TRBJ2-2; tentative D call: TRBD2 (5 bases). The CDR3 is 15 amino acids. The germline V and J ends were trimmed by 6 bases and 2 bases, with 16 bases remaining between them. Germline CDR1 and CDR2: DFQATT and SNEGSKA (reference sequence). DNA of the CDR3: TGCAGTGCCGGAGGAACTCCCTTCAACACCGGGGAGCTGTTTTTT. This gives the protein CSAGGTPFNTGELFF.

The chain employs TRBV30 and TRBJ2-3, with D perhaps being TRBD1 or TRBD2 (5 bases each). V lost 0 bases, J lost 6 bases, and 13 bases lay in between. Germline V gene data show CDR1 as GTSNPN and CDR2 as SVGIG (reference sequence). The CDR3 contains 14 residues. The DNA of the CDR3 is TGTGCCTGGAGTGTACGGCAGGGACGGGATACGCAGTATTTT. Translated: CAWSVRQGRDTQYF.